These T cell receptor beta chains were read from a single sample in a study of tumor T cells in aggressive B-cell lymphoma. Data came from immunoSEQ multiplex PCR; TCRdb stores just in-frame clones and leaves some out. The sample contains 9,500 to 12,000 clones, about nine tenths of which appear only once. Sequencing input: tumor tissue. The source is an adult with diffuse large B cell lymphoma. CDR3s include the opening cysteine and the closing phenylalanine or tryptophan. D genes are given only for firm matches. Only some rows state a clone size, as once, few, many or a class for expanded clones.

cdr3_nt	cdr3_aa	clone_size	d_call	j_call	v_call
TGTGCCAGCAGCGGGAGGACTAGCGTGACAGATACGCAGTATTTT	CASSGRTSVTDTQYF	-	TRBD2	TRBJ2-3	TRBV7-8
TGTGCTAGTGGTTTGGTATTTGTCGGGAGAGGCGGGGAGCTGTTTTTT	CASGLVFVGRGGELFF	-	-	TRBJ2-2	TRBV12-5
TGTGCCAGGGCGGACAGGGAGGAGGTGGGTGGCTACACCTTC	CARADREEVGGYTF	-	TRBD1	TRBJ1-2	TRBV2
TGCGCCAGCAGTCAGGGGACAGGGGCTGCAACTAATGAAAAACTGTTTTTT	CASSQGTGAATNEKLFF	-	TRBD1	TRBJ1-4	TRBV4-3
TGCGCCAGCAGTGAGGCGGGAGGCACAGATACGCAGTATTTT	CASSEAGGTDTQYF	-	TRBD2	TRBJ2-3	TRBV10-1
TGTGCCTGGAGTGGGAGCGGCGGGGCCCTATCTGGGGCCAACGTCCTGACTTTC	CAWSGSGGALSGANVLTF	few	-	TRBJ2-6	TRBV30
TGTGCCAGCAGCCTGACAGGGGCGGCCACTGAAGCTTTCTTT	CASSLTGAATEAFF	-	TRBD1	TRBJ1-1	TRBV11-3
TGTGCCAGCATCCCATCGGGGGGGAAGGCCGGGGAGCTGTTTTTT	CASIPSGGKAGELFF	-	TRBD2	TRBJ2-2	TRBV28
TGTGCCAGTAACAGGGAACGCAATCAGCCCCAGCATTTT	CASNRERNQPQHF	-	-	TRBJ1-5	TRBV6-1
TGTGCCAGTCGCCGAGGGGGTCAGTCGGGAAACACCATATATTTT	CASRRGGQSGNTIYF	-	-	TRBJ1-3	TRBV19
TGTGCCAGCAGTTGGACAGGGGTAAATCAGCCCCAGCATTTT	CASSWTGVNQPQHF	-	TRBD1	TRBJ1-5	TRBV27
TGTGCCAGTGGGCTAAGGAGACAGGGGGGAAACGAGCAGTACTTC	CASGLRRQGGNEQYF	-	TRBD1	TRBJ2-7	TRBV27
TGTGCCATCATGGAGACAGGGAGATCCGCCGAGCAGTACTTC	CAIMETGRSAEQYF	-	TRBD1	TRBJ2-7	TRBV10-3
TGCGCCAGCAGCCTGGTCTGGAGGTACGAGCAGTACTTC	CASSLVWRYEQYF	-	-	TRBJ2-7	TRBV5-1
TGTGCCAGCAGGGTTCTGGGGGGGGGCCGGGAGACCCAGTACTTC	CASRVLGGGRETQYF	once	-	TRBJ2-5	TRBV6-5
TGTGCCAGCAGAAGGTTACAGGGGGCCTCTTCCCCGCAGCCCCAGCATTTT	CASRRLQGASSPQPQHF	-	TRBD1	TRBJ1-5	TRBV28
TGTGCCAGCACCTCACTAGCGGGATTCACCGGGGAGCTGTTTTTT	CASTSLAGFTGELFF	-	TRBD2	TRBJ2-2	TRBV27
TGTGCCAGCTTAGGACAGGGCTACGAGCAGTACTTC	CASLGQGYEQYF	once	TRBD1	TRBJ2-7	TRBV11-2
TGCGCCAGCAGCTATAGCGGGAGGGCATCCTACAATGAGCAGTTCTTC	CASSYSGRASYNEQFF	-	TRBD2	TRBJ2-1	TRBV4-1
TGTGCCAGCAGCCCCCGAGGATCCCGCACAGATACGCAGTATTTT	CASSPRGSRTDTQYF	-	-	TRBJ2-3	TRBV7-6
TGTGCCACCAGCAGAGGACTAGCGGAACGGGATACGCAGTATTTT	CATSRGLAERDTQYF	-	TRBD2	TRBJ2-3	TRBV15
TGTGCCAGCTCACCTCAGGGGACAGGAGACCTCACCGGGGAGCTGTTTTTT	CASSPQGTGDLTGELFF	-	TRBD1	TRBJ2-2	TRBV18
TGCAGCGTTGGAGGGACAGGGCCCGGGGAGCTGTTTTTT	CSVGGTGPGELFF	-	TRBD1	TRBJ2-2	TRBV29-1
TGTGCCAGCAGTTTAGCCGGGACAGGGAAGGAGACCCAGTACTTC	CASSLAGTGKETQYF	-	TRBD1	TRBJ2-5	TRBV27
TGCGCCAGCAGTGAGGACAGGGGTTCCTACGAGCAGTACTTC	CASSEDRGSYEQYF	few	TRBD1	TRBJ2-7	TRBV10-2
TGTGCCAGCAGTTTGGGTCAGAGGAAATACGAGCAGTACTTC	CASSLGQRKYEQYF	-	-	TRBJ2-7	TRBV28
TGTGCCAGCCAGGGTCAGCAGGGTGAAAAACTGTTTTTT	CASQGQQGEKLFF	once	-	TRBJ1-4	TRBV19
TGTGCCAGCAGCTTCCGTGATGGGACTAAGTTC	CASSFRDGTKF	-	TRBD2	TRBJ2-7	TRBV28
TGCGTCAGCAGCTTGGATGGGGGCAGCTACAATGAGCAGTTCTTC	CVSSLDGGSYNEQFF	-	-	TRBJ2-1	TRBV5-1
TGTGCCTCCGTTAAAGGACAGGGAGGTTCACCCCTCCACTTT	CASVKGQGGSPLHF	-	TRBD1	TRBJ1-6	TRBV6-1
TGTGCCAGCAGGGACACCACGAACACCGGGGAGCTGTTTTTT	CASRDTTNTGELFF	-	-	TRBJ2-2	TRBV6-1
TGTGCCAGCAGCTTGGCCAGTGCTTCAACTAATGAAAAACTGTTTTTT	CASSLASASTNEKLFF	-	-	TRBJ1-4	TRBV7-2
TGTGCCAGCTCACCACGGCAATCTGAAGCTTTCTTT	CASSPRQSEAFF	once	-	TRBJ1-1	TRBV18
TGCGCCAGCAGCTTGGCCGGTGTAGCGGGAGGGCCAACAGATACGCAGTATTTT	CASSLAGVAGGPTDTQYF	-	TRBD2	TRBJ2-3	TRBV5-1
TGTGCCAGCAGCTTACCAACTCAAACCTCCTACAATGAGCAGTTCTTC	CASSLPTQTSYNEQFF	-	-	TRBJ2-1	TRBV7-9
TGTGCCAGCAGCACCGGACTAGCTGGCGTTAATGAGCAGTTCTTC	CASSTGLAGVNEQFF	-	TRBD2	TRBJ2-1	TRBV7-9
TGTGCCAGCAGTTACGGTCAACGGAATGAGCAGTTCTTC	CASSYGQRNEQFF	few	-	TRBJ2-1	TRBV6-5
TGTGCCAGCAACTTAGTCGGGACTAGCGGGAGCTACAATGAGCAGTTCTTC	CASNLVGTSGSYNEQFF	-	TRBD2	TRBJ2-1	TRBV7-2
TGTGCCAGCAGCTTCTATCAGGGCTCCTACAATGAGCAGTTCTTC	CASSFYQGSYNEQFF	once	-	TRBJ2-1	TRBV5-5
TGTGCCTGGAGTTTGGGTGACAGTTCACCCCTCCACTTT	CAWSLGDSSPLHF	once	-	TRBJ1-6	TRBV30
TGTGCCAGCAGCTTAGCGGGAGGCCAAGAGACCCAGTACTTC	CASSLAGGQETQYF	-	-	TRBJ2-5	TRBV7-9
TGCAGCGTCACAGGGGTCGAGCAGTTCTTC	CSVTGVEQFF	-	TRBD1	TRBJ2-1	TRBV29-1
TGTGCCAGCAGTTCTCCCCTTAGCGGGAGCGGAGAGACCCAGTACTTC	CASSSPLSGSGETQYF	-	TRBD2	TRBJ2-5	TRBV27
TGTGCCAGCAGCTTCACCTCCGGGTCTGGCGAGCAGTACTTC	CASSFTSGSGEQYF	-	-	TRBJ2-7	TRBV7-2
TGCGCCAGCAGCCCTACCTACGGGGGGGGAAACGAGCAGTACTTC	CASSPTYGGGNEQYF	-	TRBD2	TRBJ2-7	TRBV4-1
TGCGCCAGCAGCAAGACAGGGGCTGAAGATACGCAGTATTTT	CASSKTGAEDTQYF	-	TRBD1	TRBJ2-3	TRBV10-1
TGTGCCAGCAGCTTAGGTTCTCGTGGCTACACCTTC	CASSLGSRGYTF	few	-	TRBJ1-2	TRBV11-2
TGTGCCAGCAGCTTAGCAGCGGCAGGGGGCGACGAGCAGTACTTC	CASSLAAAGGDEQYF	-	TRBD1	TRBJ2-7	TRBV7-6
TGTGCCAGCAGTTACTCCGGGAGCTCTGGAAACACCATATATTTT	CASSYSGSSGNTIYF	once	-	TRBJ1-3	TRBV6-5
TGTGCCAGCAGTCCGCCGACAGTATCCAACTACGAGCAGTACTTC	CASSPPTVSNYEQYF	-	-	TRBJ2-7	TRBV28
TGTGCCAGCTCACCCACAGGGCCCACTAATGAAAAACTGTTTTTT	CASSPTGPTNEKLFF	few	-	TRBJ1-4	TRBV18
TGTGCCAGCTCACTTACGACAGGGCGAGCGGGGAACACTGAAGCTTTCTTT	CASSLTTGRAGNTEAFF	-	TRBD1	TRBJ1-1	TRBV18
TGCGCCAGCAGCCAAGACGGGTTTTTCCAGGAGACCCAGTACTTC	CASSQDGFFQETQYF	-	-	TRBJ2-5	TRBV4-1
TGTGCCGCGGGACAGGGGGCCTGGGAGCAGTACTTC	CAAGQGAWEQYF	-	TRBD1	TRBJ2-7	TRBV28
TGTGCCAGCAGTTCGTACAGGGAAAACATTCAGTACTTC	CASSSYRENIQYF	-	-	TRBJ2-4	TRBV27
TGTGCCAGCAGCTCCGGACTAGTCTTATCCACAGATACGCAGTATTTT	CASSSGLVLSTDTQYF	-	TRBD2	TRBJ2-3	TRBV5-6
TGTGCCACCAGCAGAGATAGCGGGGCGATGGGGGAGCAGTACTTC	CATSRDSGAMGEQYF	once	TRBD2	TRBJ2-7	TRBV15
TGTGCCAGCAGCTTAGGGGCTGCCACAGAGACCCAGTACTTC	CASSLGAATETQYF	-	-	TRBJ2-5	TRBV7-2
TGTGCCAGCAGCGTAGTTAGCACCGGGGAGCTGTTTTTT	CASSVVSTGELFF	-	-	TRBJ2-2	TRBV11-2
TGTGCCAGCAGCTTAGTACTAGCGGGAGGGTCAGATACGCAGTATTTT	CASSLVLAGGSDTQYF	-	TRBD2	TRBJ2-3	TRBV7-2